This entry lists 16 T cell receptor beta chains sequenced from one sample in a study of Ad26.COV2.S vaccination and SARS-CoV-2 variants. The sample's treatment: over 15 received Ad26.COV2.S at low or high dose, single or two shots; five or six received placebo; per-sample allocation not given. Sampling was performed 63 days after the first vaccine or placebo injection. The table came from immunoSEQ multiplex PCR; TCRdb's copy has only in-frame clones and leaves some out. The sample lists 440,000 or so clones, 80% to 95% occurring once. The input for sequencing was peripheral blood, taken in a trial of Ad26.COV2.S vaccine versus placebo. These receptors all stem from a person between 18 and 65 years old who received the Ad26.COV2.S COVID-19 vaccine or a placebo.

The rearrangement links TRBV11-2 to TRBJ2-7; weak D call: TRBD2 (6 bases). Deletions cut 0 bases from V and 3 bases from J, with 9 bases between. This CDR3 is built from 14 residues. The germline V gene has CDR1 SGHAT and CDR2 FQNNGV. CDR3 in DNA: TGTGCCAGCAGCTTAGAGCTGGACTACTACGAGCAGTACTTC. Amino acid sequence: CASSLELDYYEQYF.

The chain links TRBV19 to TRBJ1-3, with a possible D match to TRBD1 (6 bases). CDR3 size: 15 residues. Germline loops: CDR1 LNHDA, CDR2 SQIVND (reference sequence). Trimming took 6 bases from V and 0 from J, leaving 12 bases between them. The chain's CDR3 is CASSTGQYSGNTIYF. The CDR3 coding sequence is TGTGCCAGTAGCACCGGACAGTACTCTGGAAACACCATATATTTT.

The V and J genes are TRBV18 and TRBJ2-7; possible D gene TRBD2, 5 bases. The germline V and J ends were trimmed by 2 bases and 2 bases, with 13 bases remaining between them. The germline V gene has CDR1 KGHSH and CDR2 LQKENI. The CDR3 sequence is 15 residues long. This CDR3 reads CASSPTRAAAYEQYF. In DNA, the CDR3 is TGTGCCAGCTCACCAACGAGGGCGGCGGCCTACGAGCAGTACTTC.

The V gene is TRBV30, the J gene TRBJ2-7, with D possibly being TRBD2 (6 bases). Germline V gene sequence: CDR1 GTSNPN, CDR2 SVGIG (reference sequence). V gave up 2 bases and J gave up 7 bases, with 15 bases separating them. This CDR3 contains 13 residues. The CDR3: CAWSYGGSWEQYF. In DNA, the CDR3 is TGTGCCTGGAGTTATGGGGGGTCTTGGGAGCAGTACTTC.

This clone has more than one count but fewer than ten. In DNA form, the CDR3 reads TGTGCCAGCAGCACAGCGGGGGTTTCGGAGGATACGCAGTATTTT. It encodes CASSTAGVSEDTQYF. This chain links TRBV11-2 with TRBJ2-3; 8 bases map to TRBD2. CDR3 length equals 15 residues. V was clipped by 5 bases and J by 6 bases; unmatched bases: 10. Germline V CDR1 and CDR2: SGHAT, FQNNGV.

The chain has TRBV7-9 and TRBJ2-1; D unclear. Germline CDR1 reads SEHNR; CDR2 reads FQNEAQ (reference sequence). Trimming removed 0 bases from V and 6 bases from J, with 3 bases in between. This CDR3 spans 12 amino acids. The CDR3 protein is CASSLASNEQFF. The CDR3 bases are TGTGCCAGCAGCTTAGCTTCCAATGAGCAGTTCTTC.

DNA for the CDR3: TGTGCCAGCAGCTTAGGCGGGGGGAGATTCAATGAGCAGTTCTTC. The encoded protein is CASSLGGGRFNEQFF. This chain joins TRBV7-2 and TRBJ2-1, with TRBD2 identical over 8 bases. The trim removed 1 base at V and 6 bases at J, leaving 5 bases unmatched. Per the germline V gene, CDR1 is SGHTA and CDR2 is FQGNSA. This CDR3 spans 15 amino acids. Together with reference TRBV7-2 and TRBJ2-1, the CDR3 gives the full variable domain: GAGVSQSPSNKVTEKGKDVELRCDPISGHTALYWYRQSLGQGLEFLIYFQGNSAPDKSGLPSDRFSAERTGGSVSTLTIQRTQQEDSAVYLCASSLGGGRFNEQFFGPGTRLTVL.

The CDR3 loop reads CASSSGTGGDQPQHF. The DNA of the CDR3 is TGTGCCAGCAGCTCCGGGACAGGGGGTGATCAGCCCCAGCATTTT. V usage is TRBV5-4 and J usage is TRBJ1-5; 11 nucleotides match TRBD1. Germline values: CDR1 SGHNT, CDR2 YYREEE (reference sequence). J gave up 5 bases and V 3 bases, and 4 bases lay outside the gene matches. The CDR3 has 15 residues.

CDR3 protein: CASSLNARGTGVYGYTF. The CDR3 nucleotides read TGTGCCAGCAGCTTAAACGCACGCGGGACAGGGGTCTATGGCTACACCTTC. The rearrangement links TRBV7-2 to TRBJ1-2; 10 nucleotides align to TRBD1. V lost 2 bases and J lost 4; bases outside the gene matches: 10. The germline gives CDR1 SGHTA, CDR2 FQGNSA. The CDR3 loop spans 17 amino acids.

This clone was counted a single time. CDR3 DNA sequence: TGTGCCAGCAGCGTTAGAGGCACGAACCTTGAGACTGGGGCCAACGTCCTGACTTTC. It yields the protein CASSVRGTNLETGANVLTF. This chain uses TRBV7-2 with TRBJ2-6; D unclear. From germline, CDR1 is SGHTA and CDR2 FQGNSA. The germline V and J ends were trimmed by 5 bases and 2 bases, with 22 bases remaining between them. The CDR3 is made up of 19 amino acids.

The CDR3 DNA is TGTGCCAGCAGCTTAGCTACGGGGGTAGCTTTCTTT. This encodes CASSLATGVAFF. The chain uses TRBV7-2 and TRBJ1-1; D perhaps matches TRBD1 (5 bases). The CDR3 has 12 amino acids. Trimming pared 0 bases from V and 10 bases from J, leaving 9 bases between. Germline lookup yields CDR1 SGHTA and CDR2 FQGNSA.

V is TRBV4-3 and J is TRBJ2-7; TRBD1 or TRBD2 may be the D gene (5 bases each). The CDR3 extends over 15 amino acids. V was trimmed by 0 bases and J by 3 bases, leaving 12 bases between them. CDR1 and CDR2 (germline): LGHNA, YSLEER. The CDR3 DNA sequence: TGCGCCAGCAGCCAAGATGGAAGGGACGGCTACGAGCAGTACTTC. Protein sequence: CASSQDGRDGYEQYF.

This clone was seen just once. The chain combines TRBV27 with TRBJ2-7, with 8 bases fitting TRBD2. There are 17 residues in the CDR3. Germline values: CDR1 MNHEY, CDR2 SMNVEV (reference sequence). The junction had 13 bases not matched to a gene; V was cut back by 0 bases and J by 6 bases. The CDR3 sequence is CASSLSGRAGVGGEQYF. The CDR3 DNA follows: TGTGCCAGCAGTTTATCGGGCCGAGCGGGGGTCGGAGGCGAGCAGTACTTC.

The chain carries TRBV5-6 and TRBJ1-3; no clear D gene. This CDR3 region has 14 residues. The V gene's germline CDR1 is SGHDT and CDR2 YYEEEE. Trimming pared 1 base from V and 2 bases from J, leaving 7 bases between. CDR3 bases: TGTGCCAGCAGCTTGTGGGCAGCTGGAAACACCATATATTTT. It encodes CASSLWAAGNTIYF. The complete variable domain, with remaining parts taken from reference TRBV5-6 and TRBJ1-3, reads DAGVTQSPTHLIKTRGQQVTLRCSPKSGHDTVSWYQQALGQGPQFIFQYYEEEERQRGNFPDRFSGHQFPNYSSELNVNALLLGDSALYLCASSLWAAGNTIYFGEGSWLTVV.

The chain uses TRBV6-1 and TRBJ1-6; D remains ambiguous. Germline CDR1 and CDR2: MNHNS and SASEGT. V lost 2 bases, J lost 7 bases, and 6 bases lay in between. CDR3 size: 13 residues. CDR3 nucleotide sequence: TGTGCCAGCAGTGAAACCCCAAATTCACCCCTCCACTTT. This codes for CASSETPNSPLHF.

The V and J genes are TRBV16 and TRBJ2-2, with D unclear. Germline V gene lookup returns CDR1 KGHSY and CDR2 FQNENV. CDR3 size: 13 residues. Between the trimmed V and J ends, which lost 1 base and 6 bases, there was a span of 6 bases. CDR3 sequence: CASSQWDSGELFF. CDR3 DNA sequence: TGTGCCAGCAGCCAATGGGATTCCGGGGAGCTGTTTTTT.